This T cell receptor (beta chain) stems from a study of T cells in tuberculosis. The sample's time point: new active TB diagnosis, blood taken before or within 7 days of starting treatment. Confirmation came from sputum smear and/or culture positivity for M. tuberculosis. This CDR3 is 14 amino acids long. From germline, CDR1 is SGHRS and CDR2 YFSETQ. Trimming pared 0 bases from V and 8 bases from J, leaving 12 bases between. Measured with immunoSEQ multiplex PCR; TCRdb has only the in-frame clones, and not every one. The data show about 53,000 clones, roughly 96% seen once. The TCR was taken from an adult with tuberculosis. The chain has TRBV5-1 and TRBJ2-1; perhaps TRBD2 as D (5 bases). The sequenced sample was PBMCs, obtained at tuberculosis diagnosis. CDR3 sequence: CASSLGLAAHEQFF. CDR3 coding DNA: TGCGCCAGCAGCTTGGGGCTAGCCGCCCATGAGCAGTTCTTC.